The following is a T cell receptor (beta chain) sequence with its context. No antigen is known for it. Clones were read by immunoSEQ multiplex PCR, and TCRdb kept only the in-frame ones, dropping some. The sample yields about 110,000 clones, 94% seen once. These data originate in a study of T cell responses to AZD1222 COVID-19 vaccine. Whole-study findings and limits: After two AZD1222 doses, spike-specific TCR breadth and depth rose versus day 0.

Germline V gene sequence: CDR1 WSHSY, CDR2 SAAADI. The V end lost 4 bases, the J end lost 8 bases, and 29 bases lay between the germline ends. CDR3 length: 18 amino acids. The sample in question was peripheral blood, obtained 28 days after the second AZD1222 dose. The chain joins TRBV10-2 to TRBJ1-2; D remains unclear. This sequence was found in an adult who received the AZD1222 COVID-19 vaccine. CDR3 in DNA: TGCGCCAGCAGTGGCCGAGATTATACAGATGGTTTCCTGAGCGGCTACACCTTC. It specifies CASSGRDYTDGFLSGYTF.